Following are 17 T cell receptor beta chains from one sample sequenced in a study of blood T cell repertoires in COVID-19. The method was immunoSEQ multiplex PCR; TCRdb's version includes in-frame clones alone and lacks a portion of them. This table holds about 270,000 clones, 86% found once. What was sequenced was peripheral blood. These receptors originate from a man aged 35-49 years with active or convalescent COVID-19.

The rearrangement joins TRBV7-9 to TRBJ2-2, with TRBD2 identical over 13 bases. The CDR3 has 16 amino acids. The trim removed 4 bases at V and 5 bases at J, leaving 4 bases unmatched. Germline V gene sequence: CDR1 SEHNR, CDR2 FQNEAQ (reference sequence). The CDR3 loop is CASSWGLAGRTGELFF. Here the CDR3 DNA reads TGTGCCAGCAGCTGGGGACTAGCGGGACGAACCGGGGAGCTGTTTTTT.

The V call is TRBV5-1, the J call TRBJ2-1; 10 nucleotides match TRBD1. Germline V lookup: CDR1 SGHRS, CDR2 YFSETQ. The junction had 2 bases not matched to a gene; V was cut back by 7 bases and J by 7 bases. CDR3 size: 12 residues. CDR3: CASRQGANEQFF. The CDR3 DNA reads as TGCGCCAGCCGACAGGGGGCGAATGAGCAGTTCTTC.

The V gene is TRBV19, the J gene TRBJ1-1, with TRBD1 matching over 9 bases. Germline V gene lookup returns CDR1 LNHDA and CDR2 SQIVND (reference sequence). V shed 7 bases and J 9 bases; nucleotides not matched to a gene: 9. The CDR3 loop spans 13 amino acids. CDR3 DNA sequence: TGTGCCAGTATTCCCCGGGACAGGGATCAAGCTTTCTTT. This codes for CASIPRDRDQAFF. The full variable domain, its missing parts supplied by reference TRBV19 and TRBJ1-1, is DGGITQSPKYLFRKEGQNVTLSCEQNLNHDAMYWYRQDPGQGLRLIYYSQIVNDFQKGDIAEGYSVSREKKESFPLTVTSAQKNPTAFYLCASIPRDRDQAFFGQGTRLTVV.

CDR3 coding DNA: TGTGCCTGGAGCGCAACACCTTACCATGAGCAGTTCTTC. Protein sequence: CAWSATPYHEQFF. The rearrangement links TRBV30 to TRBJ2-1; D remains unclear. CDR1 GTSNPN and CDR2 SVGIG come from the germline V gene (reference sequence). The germline V and J ends were trimmed by 3 bases and 8 bases, with 14 bases remaining between them. This CDR3 has 13 amino acids. The full variable domain, with the rest looked up from reference TRBV30 and TRBJ2-1, is SQTIHQWPATLVQPVGSPLSLECTVEGTSNPNLYWYRQAAGRGLQLLFYSVGIGQISSEVPQNLSASRPQDRQFILSSKKLLLSDSGFYLCAWSATPYHEQFFGPGTRLTVL.

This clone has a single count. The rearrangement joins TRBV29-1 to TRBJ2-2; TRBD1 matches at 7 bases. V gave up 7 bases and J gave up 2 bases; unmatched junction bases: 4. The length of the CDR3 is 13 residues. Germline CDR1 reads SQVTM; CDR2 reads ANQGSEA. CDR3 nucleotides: TGCAGCGCCGGGACAGTTAACACCGGGGAGCTGTTTTTT. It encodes CSAGTVNTGELFF.

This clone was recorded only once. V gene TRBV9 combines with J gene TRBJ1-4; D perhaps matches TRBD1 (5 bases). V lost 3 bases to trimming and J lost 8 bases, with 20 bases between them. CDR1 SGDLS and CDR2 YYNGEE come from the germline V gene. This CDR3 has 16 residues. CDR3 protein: CASSASLGAVHEKLFF. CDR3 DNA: TGTGCCAGCAGCGCCTCCCTTGGGGCAGTTCACGAAAAACTGTTTTTT.

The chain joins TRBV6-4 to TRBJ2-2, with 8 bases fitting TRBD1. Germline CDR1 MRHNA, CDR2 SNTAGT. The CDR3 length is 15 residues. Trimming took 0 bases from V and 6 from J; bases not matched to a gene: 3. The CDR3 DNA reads TGTGCCAGCAGTGACTCTCCGGACAGGGCCGGGGAGCTGTTTTTT. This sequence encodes CASSDSPDRAGELFF.

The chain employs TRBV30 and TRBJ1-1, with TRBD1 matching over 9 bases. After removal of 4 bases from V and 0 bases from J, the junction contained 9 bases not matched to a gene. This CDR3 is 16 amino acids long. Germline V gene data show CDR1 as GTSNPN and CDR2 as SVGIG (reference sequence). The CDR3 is CAWNFPGQGLNTEAFF. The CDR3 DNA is TGTGCCTGGAACTTTCCGGGACAGGGTCTGAACACTGAAGCTTTCTTT.

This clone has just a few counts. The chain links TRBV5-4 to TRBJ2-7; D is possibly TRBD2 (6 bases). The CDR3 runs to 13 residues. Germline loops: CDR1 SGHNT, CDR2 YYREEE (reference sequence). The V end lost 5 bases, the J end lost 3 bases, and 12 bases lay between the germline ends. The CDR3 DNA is TGTGCCAGCAGGGCTAGCGAACACTACGAGCAGTACTTC. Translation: CASRASEHYEQYF.

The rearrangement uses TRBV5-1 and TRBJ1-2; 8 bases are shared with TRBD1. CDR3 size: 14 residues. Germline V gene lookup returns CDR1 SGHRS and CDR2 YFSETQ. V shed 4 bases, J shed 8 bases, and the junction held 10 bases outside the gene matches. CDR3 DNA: TGCGCCAGCAGCATAGGACAGGGAGCGGTCGGCTACACCTTC. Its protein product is CASSIGQGAVGYTF.

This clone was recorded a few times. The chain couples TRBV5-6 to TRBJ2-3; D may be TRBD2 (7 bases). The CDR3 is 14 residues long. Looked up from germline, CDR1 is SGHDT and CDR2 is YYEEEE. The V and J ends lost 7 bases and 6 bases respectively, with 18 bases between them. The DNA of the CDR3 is TGTGCCAGCGGGCTCGGCGGGGGCCTGGATACGCAGTATTTT. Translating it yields CASGLGGGLDTQYF.

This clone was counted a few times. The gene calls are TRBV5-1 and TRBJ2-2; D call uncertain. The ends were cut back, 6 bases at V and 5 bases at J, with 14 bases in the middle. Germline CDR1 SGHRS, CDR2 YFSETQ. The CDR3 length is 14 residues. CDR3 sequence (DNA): TGCGCCAGCACCTCCCTCGGAGAGACCGGGGAGCTGTTTTTT. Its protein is CASTSLGETGELFF.

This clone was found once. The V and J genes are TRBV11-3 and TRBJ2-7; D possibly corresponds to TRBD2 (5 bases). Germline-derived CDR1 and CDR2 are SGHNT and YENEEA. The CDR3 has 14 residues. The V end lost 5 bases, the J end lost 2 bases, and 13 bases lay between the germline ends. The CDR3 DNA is TGTGCCAGCAGCATGGAGGACCGGGCCTACGAGCAGTACTTC. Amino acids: CASSMEDRAYEQYF. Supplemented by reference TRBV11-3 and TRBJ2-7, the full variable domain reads EAGVVQSPRYKIIEKKQPVAFWCNPISGHNTLYWYLQNLGQGPELLIRYENEEAVDDSQLPKDRFSAERLKGVDSTLKIQPAELGDSAVYLCASSMEDRAYEQYFGPGTRLTVT.

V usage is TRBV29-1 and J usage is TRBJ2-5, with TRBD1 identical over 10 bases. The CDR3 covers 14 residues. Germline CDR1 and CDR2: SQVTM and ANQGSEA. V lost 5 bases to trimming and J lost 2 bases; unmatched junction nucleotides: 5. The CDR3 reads CSVIPGQGQETQYF. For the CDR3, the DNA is TGCAGCGTTATACCGGGACAGGGGCAAGAGACCCAGTACTTC.

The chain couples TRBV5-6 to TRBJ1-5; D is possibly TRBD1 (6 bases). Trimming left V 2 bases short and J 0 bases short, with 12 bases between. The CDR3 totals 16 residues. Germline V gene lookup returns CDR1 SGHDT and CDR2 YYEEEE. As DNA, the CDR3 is TGTGCCAGCAGCTTCACAGGACAGAATAGCAATCAGCCCCAGCATTTT. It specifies CASSFTGQNSNQPQHF.

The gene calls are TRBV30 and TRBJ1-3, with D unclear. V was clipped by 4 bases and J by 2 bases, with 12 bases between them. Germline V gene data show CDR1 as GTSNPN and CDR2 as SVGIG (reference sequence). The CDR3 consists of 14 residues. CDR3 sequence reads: CAWTVSGTGNTIYF. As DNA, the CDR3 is TGTGCCTGGACCGTGTCAGGTACTGGAAACACCATATATTTT.

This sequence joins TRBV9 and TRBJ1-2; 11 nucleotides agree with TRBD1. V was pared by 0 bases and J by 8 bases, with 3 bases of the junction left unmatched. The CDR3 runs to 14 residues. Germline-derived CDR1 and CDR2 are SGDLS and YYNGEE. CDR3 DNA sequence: TGTGCCAGCAGCGTAGGGACAGGGGGCGAAGGCTACACCTTC. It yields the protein CASSVGTGGEGYTF.